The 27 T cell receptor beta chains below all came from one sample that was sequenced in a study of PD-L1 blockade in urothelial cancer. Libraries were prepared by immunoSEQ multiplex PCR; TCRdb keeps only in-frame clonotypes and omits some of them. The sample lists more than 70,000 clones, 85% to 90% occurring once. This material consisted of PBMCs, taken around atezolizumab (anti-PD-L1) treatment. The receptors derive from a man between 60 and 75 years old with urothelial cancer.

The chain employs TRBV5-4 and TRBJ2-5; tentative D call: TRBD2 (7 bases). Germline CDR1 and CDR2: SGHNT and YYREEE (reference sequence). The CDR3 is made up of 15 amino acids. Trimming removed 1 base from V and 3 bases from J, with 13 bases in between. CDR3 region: CASSLPGGQKETQYF. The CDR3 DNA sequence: TGTGCCAGCAGCTTGCCCGGGGGGCAAAAAGAGACCCAGTACTTC.

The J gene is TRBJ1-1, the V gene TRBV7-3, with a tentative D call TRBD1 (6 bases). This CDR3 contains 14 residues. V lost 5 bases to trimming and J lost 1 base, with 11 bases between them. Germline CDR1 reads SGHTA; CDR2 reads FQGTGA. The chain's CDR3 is CASSRGHSNTEAFF. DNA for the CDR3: TGTGCCAGCAGCAGGGGACACTCGAACACTGAAGCTTTCTTT.

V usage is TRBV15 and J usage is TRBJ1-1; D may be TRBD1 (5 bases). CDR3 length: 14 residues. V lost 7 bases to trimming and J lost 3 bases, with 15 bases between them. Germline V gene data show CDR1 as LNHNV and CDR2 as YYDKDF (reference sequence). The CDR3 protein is CATIKGLGYTEAFF. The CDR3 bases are TGTGCCACCATTAAGGGGTTGGGTTACACTGAAGCTTTCTTT.

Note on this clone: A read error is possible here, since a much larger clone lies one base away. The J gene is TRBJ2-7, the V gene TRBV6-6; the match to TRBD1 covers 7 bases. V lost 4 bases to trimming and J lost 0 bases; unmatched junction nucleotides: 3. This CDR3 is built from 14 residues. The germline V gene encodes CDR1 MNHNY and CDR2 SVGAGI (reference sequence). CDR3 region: CASSSWDSSYEQYF. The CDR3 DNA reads TGTGCCAGCAGTTCTTGGGACAGCTCCTACGAGCAGTACTTC.

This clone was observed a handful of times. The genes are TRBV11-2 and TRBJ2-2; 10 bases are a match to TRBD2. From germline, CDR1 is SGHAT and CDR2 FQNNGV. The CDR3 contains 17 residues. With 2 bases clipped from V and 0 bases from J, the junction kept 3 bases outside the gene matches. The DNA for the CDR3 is TGTGCCAGCAGCTTAAATAGCGGGGGGTCGAACACCGGGGAGCTGTTTTTT. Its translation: CASSLNSGGSNTGELFF.

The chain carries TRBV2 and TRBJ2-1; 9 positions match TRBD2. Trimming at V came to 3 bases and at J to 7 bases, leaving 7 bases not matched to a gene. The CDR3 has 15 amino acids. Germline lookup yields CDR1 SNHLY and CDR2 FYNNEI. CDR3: CASSDLGGGANEQFF. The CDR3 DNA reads TGTGCCAGCAGTGATTTGGGCGGGGGGGCTAATGAGCAGTTCTTC.

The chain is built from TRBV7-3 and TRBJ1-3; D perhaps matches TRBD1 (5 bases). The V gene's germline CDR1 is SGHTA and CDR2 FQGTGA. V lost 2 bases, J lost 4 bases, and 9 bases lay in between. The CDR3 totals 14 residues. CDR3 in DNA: TGTGCCAGCAGCTTATCAGGGTCCGGAAACACCATATATTTT. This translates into CASSLSGSGNTIYF.

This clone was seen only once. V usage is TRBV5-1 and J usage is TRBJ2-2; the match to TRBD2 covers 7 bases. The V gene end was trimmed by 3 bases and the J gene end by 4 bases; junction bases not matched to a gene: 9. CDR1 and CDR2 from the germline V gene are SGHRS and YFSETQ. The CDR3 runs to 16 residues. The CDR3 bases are TGCGCCAGCAGCTCCGGGGCGGGAGCGGGCACCGGGGAGCTGTTTTTT. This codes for CASSSGAGAGTGELFF.

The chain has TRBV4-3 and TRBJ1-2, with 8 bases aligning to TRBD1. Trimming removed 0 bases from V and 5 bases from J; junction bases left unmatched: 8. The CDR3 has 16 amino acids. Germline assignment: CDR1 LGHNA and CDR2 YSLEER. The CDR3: CASSQDQTGGWYGYTF. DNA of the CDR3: TGCGCCAGCAGCCAAGATCAAACAGGGGGGTGGTATGGCTACACCTTC.

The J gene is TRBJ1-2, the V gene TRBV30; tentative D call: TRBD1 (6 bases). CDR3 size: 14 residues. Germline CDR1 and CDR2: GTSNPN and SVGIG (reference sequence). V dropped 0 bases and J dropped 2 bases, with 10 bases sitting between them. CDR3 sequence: CAWSVGGINYGYTF. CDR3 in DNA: TGTGCCTGGAGTGTAGGGGGTATAAACTATGGCTACACCTTC.

CDR3 loop: CASRDRGGGQKQYF. The DNA for the CDR3 is TGTGCCAGCAGGGACCGAGGAGGCGGACAGAAGCAGTACTTC. The chain joins TRBV2 to TRBJ2-7; perhaps TRBD1 as D (6 bases). The V and J ends lost 6 bases and 8 bases respectively, with 20 bases between them. The CDR3 is 14 amino acids. Germline CDR1 SNHLY, CDR2 FYNNEI. Together with reference TRBV2 and TRBJ2-7, the CDR3 gives the full variable domain: EPEVTQTPSHQVTQMGQEVILRCVPISNHLYFYWYRQILGQKVEFLVSFYNNEISEKSEIFDDQFSVERPDGSNFTLKIRSTKLEDSAMYFCASRDRGGGQKQYFGPGTRLTVT.

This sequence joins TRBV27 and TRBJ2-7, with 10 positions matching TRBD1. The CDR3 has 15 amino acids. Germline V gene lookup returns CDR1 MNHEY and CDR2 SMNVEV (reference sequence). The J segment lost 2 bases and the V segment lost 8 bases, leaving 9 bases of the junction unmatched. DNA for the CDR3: TGTGCCAGCCAATCTGCCGGGACAGGGGCCTACGAGCAGTACTTC. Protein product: CASQSAGTGAYEQYF.

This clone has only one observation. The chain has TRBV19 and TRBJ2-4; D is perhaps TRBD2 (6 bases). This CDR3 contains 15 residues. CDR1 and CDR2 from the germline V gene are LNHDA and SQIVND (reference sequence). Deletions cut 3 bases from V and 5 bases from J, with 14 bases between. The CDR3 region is CASSIFGGDQNIQYF. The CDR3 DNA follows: TGTGCCAGTAGTATTTTCGGAGGGGACCAAAACATTCAGTACTTC.

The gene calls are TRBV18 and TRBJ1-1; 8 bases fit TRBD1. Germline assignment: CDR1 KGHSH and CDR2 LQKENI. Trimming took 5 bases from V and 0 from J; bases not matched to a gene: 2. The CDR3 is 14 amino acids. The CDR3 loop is CASSADRVNTEAFF. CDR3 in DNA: TGTGCCAGCTCAGCGGACAGGGTGAACACTGAAGCTTTCTTT.

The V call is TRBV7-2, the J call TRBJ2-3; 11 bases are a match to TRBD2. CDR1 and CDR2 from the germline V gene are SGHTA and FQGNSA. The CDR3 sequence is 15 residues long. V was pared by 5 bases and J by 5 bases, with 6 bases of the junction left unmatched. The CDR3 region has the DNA TGTGCCAGCAGCCCTACTAGCGGGGGCTTAGATACGCAGTATTTT. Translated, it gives CASSPTSGGLDTQYF. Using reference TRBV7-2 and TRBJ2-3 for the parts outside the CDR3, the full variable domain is GAGVSQSPSNKVTEKGKDVELRCDPISGHTALYWYRQSLGQGLEFLIYFQGNSAPDKSGLPSDRFSAERTGGSVSTLTIQRTQQEDSAVYLCASSPTSGGLDTQYFGPGTRLTVL.

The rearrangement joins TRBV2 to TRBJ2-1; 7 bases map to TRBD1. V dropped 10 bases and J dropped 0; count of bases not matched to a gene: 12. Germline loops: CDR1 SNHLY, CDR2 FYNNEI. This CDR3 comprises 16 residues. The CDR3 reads CATKGGGLPSYNEQFF. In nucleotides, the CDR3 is TGTGCCACTAAAGGGGGCGGGCTCCCCTCCTACAATGAGCAGTTCTTC.

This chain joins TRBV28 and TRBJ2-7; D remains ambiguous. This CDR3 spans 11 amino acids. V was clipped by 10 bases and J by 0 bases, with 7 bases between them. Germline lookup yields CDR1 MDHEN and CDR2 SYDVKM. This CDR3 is CATGGSYEQYF. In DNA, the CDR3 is TGTGCCACCGGCGGCTCCTACGAGCAGTACTTC.

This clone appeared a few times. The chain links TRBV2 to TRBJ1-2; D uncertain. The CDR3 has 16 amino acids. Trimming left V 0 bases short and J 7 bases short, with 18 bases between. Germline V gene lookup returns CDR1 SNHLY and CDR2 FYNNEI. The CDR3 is CASSEAATMRSGGYTF. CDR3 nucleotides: TGTGCCAGCAGTGAAGCAGCCACTATGAGAAGTGGTGGCTACACCTTC.

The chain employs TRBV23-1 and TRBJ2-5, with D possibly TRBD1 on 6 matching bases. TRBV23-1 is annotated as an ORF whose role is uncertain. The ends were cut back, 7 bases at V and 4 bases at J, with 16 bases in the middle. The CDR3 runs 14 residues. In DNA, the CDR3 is TGCGCCAGCACTCTACAGGGTTTTACAGAGACCCAGTACTTC. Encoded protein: CASTLQGFTETQYF.

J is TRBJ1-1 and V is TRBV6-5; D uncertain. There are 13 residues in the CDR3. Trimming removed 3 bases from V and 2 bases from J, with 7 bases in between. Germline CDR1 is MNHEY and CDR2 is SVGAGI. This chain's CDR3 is CASSYFLNTEAFF. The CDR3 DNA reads TGTGCCAGCAGTTATTTCCTAAACACTGAAGCTTTCTTT.

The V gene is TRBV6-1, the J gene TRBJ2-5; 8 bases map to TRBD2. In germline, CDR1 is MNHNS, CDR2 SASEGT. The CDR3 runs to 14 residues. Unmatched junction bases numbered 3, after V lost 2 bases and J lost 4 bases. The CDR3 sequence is CASSEMAGGETQYF. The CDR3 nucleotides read TGTGCCAGCAGTGAAATGGCGGGAGGAGAGACCCAGTACTTC.

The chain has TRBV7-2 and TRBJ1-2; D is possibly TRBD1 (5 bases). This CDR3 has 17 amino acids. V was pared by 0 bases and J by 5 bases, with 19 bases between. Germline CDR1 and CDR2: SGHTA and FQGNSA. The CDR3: CASSLAKSGGGVYGYTF. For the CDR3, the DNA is TGTGCCAGCAGCTTAGCGAAAAGTGGGGGGGGTGTGTATGGCTACACCTTC. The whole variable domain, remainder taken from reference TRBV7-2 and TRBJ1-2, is GAGVSQSPSNKVTEKGKDVELRCDPISGHTALYWYRQSLGQGLEFLIYFQGNSAPDKSGLPSDRFSAERTGGSVSTLTIQRTQQEDSAVYLCASSLAKSGGGVYGYTFGSGTRLTVV.

As DNA, the CDR3 is TGCGCCAGCAGCGACAGGGCCCCGGGTGGCTACACCTTC. This translates into CASSDRAPGGYTF. V and J are TRBV5-1 and TRBJ1-2; TRBD1 matches at 7 bases. Germline V gene lookup returns CDR1 SGHRS and CDR2 YFSETQ. CDR3 length: 13 amino acids. Trimming at V came to 4 bases and at J to 7 bases, leaving 7 bases not matched to a gene. Based on the CDR3 plus reference TRBV5-1 and TRBJ1-2, the full variable domain is KAGVTQTPRYLIKTRGQQVTLSCSPISGHRSVSWYQQTPGQGLQFLFEYFSETQRNKGNFPGRFSGRQFSNSRSEMNVSTLELGDSALYLCASSDRAPGGYTFGSGTRLTVV.

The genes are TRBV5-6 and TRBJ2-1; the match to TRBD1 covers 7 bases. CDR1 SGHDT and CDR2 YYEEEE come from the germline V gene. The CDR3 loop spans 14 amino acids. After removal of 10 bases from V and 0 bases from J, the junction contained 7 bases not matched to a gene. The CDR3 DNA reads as TGTGCCGGACAGGTCTGGGGCTCCTACAATGAGCAGTTCTTC. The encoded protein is CAGQVWGSYNEQFF.

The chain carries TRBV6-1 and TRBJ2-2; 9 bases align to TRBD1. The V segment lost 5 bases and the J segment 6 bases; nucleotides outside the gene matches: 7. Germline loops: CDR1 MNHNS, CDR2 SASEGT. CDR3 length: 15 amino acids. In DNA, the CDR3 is TGTGCCAGCAGTTTGCCGGGACAGGGTCCCGGGGAGCTGTTTTTT. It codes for CASSLPGQGPGELFF.

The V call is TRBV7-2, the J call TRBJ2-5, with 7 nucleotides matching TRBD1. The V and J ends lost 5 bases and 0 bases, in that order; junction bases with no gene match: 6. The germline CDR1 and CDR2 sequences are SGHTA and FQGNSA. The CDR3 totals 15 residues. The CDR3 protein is CASSTLDRDQETQYF. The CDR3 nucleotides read TGTGCCAGCAGCACCCTCGACAGGGACCAAGAGACCCAGTACTTC.

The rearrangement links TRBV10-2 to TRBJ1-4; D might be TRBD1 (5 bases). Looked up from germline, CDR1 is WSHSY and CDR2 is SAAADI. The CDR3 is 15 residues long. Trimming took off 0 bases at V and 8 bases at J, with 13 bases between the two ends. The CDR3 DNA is TGCGCCAGCAGTGAGTCAGGCAGGGCACGGGAAAAACTGTTTTTT. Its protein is CASSESGRAREKLFF.